The clone carrying this T cell receptor beta chain showed up many times. This sample is part of a study of T cells in Graves' hyperthyroidism and ophthalmopathy. Researchers amplified the TCR beta CDR3 regions from RNA transcripts. HTBI primers drove first-round RT-PCR of the TCR CDR3. Each CDR3 protein gets one entry after TCRdb re-called the multiplex PCR reads with MiXCR. The sample carries more than 300,000 distinct CDR3 sequences, roughly 13% recorded once. The CDR3 has 14 residues. The germline V gene has CDR1 SGHKS and CDR2 YYEKEE (reference sequence). V dropped 7 bases and J dropped 5 bases, with 18 bases sitting between them.

The J gene is TRBJ2-5, the V gene TRBV5-5, with D tentatively TRBD2 (6 bases). The sequenced sample was blood. The clonotype was recovered from a woman aged 55 to 70 with Graves' hyperthyroidism. The CDR3 bases are TGTGCCAGCCTTTTCGGGGGAGTGGAGGAGACCCAGTACTTC. It is translated as CASLFGGVEETQYF.